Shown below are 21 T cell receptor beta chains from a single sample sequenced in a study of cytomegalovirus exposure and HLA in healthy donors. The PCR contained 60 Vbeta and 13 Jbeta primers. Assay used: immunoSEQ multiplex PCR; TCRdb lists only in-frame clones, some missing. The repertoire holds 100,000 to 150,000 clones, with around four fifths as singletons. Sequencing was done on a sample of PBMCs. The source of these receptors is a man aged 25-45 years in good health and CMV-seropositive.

The CDR3 loop is CASSQRTGAPEAFF. As DNA, the CDR3 is TGTGCCAGCAGCCAAAGGACAGGGGCGCCTGAAGCTTTCTTT. The chain links TRBV14 to TRBJ1-1; 9 positions match TRBD1. The germline V gene has CDR1 SGHDN and CDR2 FVKESK. CDR3 length equals 14 residues. Trimming removed 2 bases from V and 6 bases from J; junction bases left unmatched: 4.

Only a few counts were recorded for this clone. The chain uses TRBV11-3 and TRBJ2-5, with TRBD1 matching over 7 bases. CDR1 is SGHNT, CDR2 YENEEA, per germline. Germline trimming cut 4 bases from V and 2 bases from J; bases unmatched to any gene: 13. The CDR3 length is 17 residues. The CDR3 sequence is CASSSSSADREQETQYF. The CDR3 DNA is TGTGCCAGCAGCTCCTCTTCCGCCGACAGGGAGCAAGAGACCCAGTACTTC.

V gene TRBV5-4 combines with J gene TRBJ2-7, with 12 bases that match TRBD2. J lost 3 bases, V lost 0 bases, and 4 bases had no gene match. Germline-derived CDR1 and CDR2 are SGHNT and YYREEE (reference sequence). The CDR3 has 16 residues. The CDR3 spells CASSLGLAGVHYEQYF. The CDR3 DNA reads TGTGCCAGCAGCTTGGGACTAGCGGGAGTTCACTACGAGCAGTACTTC. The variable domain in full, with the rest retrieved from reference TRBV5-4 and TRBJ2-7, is ETGVTQSPTHLIKTRGQQVTLRCSSQSGHNTVSWYQQALGQGPQFIFQYYREEENGRGNFPPRFSGLQFPNYSSELNVNALELDDSALYLCASSLGLAGVHYEQYFGPGTRLTVT.

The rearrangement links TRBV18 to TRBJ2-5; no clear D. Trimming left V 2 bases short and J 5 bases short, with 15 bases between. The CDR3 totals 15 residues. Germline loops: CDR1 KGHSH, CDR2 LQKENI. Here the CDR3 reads CASSPNAPPRETQYF. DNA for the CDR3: TGTGCCAGCTCACCAAACGCGCCCCCGAGGGAGACCCAGTACTTC.

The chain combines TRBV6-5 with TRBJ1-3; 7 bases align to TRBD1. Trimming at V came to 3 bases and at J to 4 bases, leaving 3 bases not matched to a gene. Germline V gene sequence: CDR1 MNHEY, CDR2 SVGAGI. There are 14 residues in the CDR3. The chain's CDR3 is CASSYVTGGNTIYF. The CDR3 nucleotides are TGTGCCAGCAGTTATGTGACAGGGGGAAACACCATATATTTT.

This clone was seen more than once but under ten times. CDR3 bases: TGTGCCACCAGCGGACGGACAGGGGGCGGCACAGATACGCAGTATTTT. Its protein product is CATSGRTGGGTDTQYF. This chain connects TRBV15 to TRBJ2-3, with 11 bases aligning to TRBD1. The CDR3 is 16 residues long. CDR1 and CDR2 (germline): LNHNV, YYDKDF (reference sequence). J lost 1 base, V lost 5 bases, and 5 bases had no gene match.

CDR3 loop: CASSSRTGFHEKLFF. CDR3 DNA sequence: TGTGCCAGCAGTTCACGGACAGGGTTCCATGAAAAACTGTTTTTT. V is TRBV2 and J is TRBJ1-4, with 8 bases aligning to TRBD1. CDR3 length equals 15 residues. Looked up from germline, CDR1 is SNHLY and CDR2 is FYNNEI. The V and J ends lost 5 bases and 6 bases, in that order; junction bases with no gene match: 8.

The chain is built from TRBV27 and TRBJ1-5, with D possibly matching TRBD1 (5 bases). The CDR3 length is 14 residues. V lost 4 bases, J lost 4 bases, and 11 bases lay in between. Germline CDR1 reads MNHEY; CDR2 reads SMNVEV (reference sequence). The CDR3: CASSSDSVNQPQHF. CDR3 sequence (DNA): TGTGCCAGCAGTTCTGACAGTGTAAATCAGCCCCAGCATTTT.

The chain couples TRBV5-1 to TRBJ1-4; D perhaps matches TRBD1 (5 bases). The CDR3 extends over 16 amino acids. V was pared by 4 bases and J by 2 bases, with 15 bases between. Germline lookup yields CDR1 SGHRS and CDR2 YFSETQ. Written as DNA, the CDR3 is TGCGCCAGCAGCATGACTTCAGGGTCTACTAATGAAAAACTGTTTTTT. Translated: CASSMTSGSTNEKLFF.

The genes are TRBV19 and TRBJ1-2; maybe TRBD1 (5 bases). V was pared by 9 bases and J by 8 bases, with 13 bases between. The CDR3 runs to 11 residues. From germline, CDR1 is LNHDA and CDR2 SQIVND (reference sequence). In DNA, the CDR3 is TGTGCCAGCCAGGGAGGAGGAGGCTACACCTTC. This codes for CASQGGGGYTF. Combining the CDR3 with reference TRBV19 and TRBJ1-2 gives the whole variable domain DGGITQSPKYLFRKEGQNVTLSCEQNLNHDAMYWYRQDPGQGLRLIYYSQIVNDFQKGDIAEGYSVSREKKESFPLTVTSAQKNPTAFYLCASQGGGGYTFGSGTRLTVV.

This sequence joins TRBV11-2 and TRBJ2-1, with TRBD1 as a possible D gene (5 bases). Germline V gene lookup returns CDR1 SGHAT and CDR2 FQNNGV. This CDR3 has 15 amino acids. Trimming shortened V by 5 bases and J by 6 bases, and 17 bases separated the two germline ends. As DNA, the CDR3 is TGTGCCAGCAGCCAACCCCAGGGTTATGGCAATGAGCAGTTCTTC. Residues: CASSQPQGYGNEQFF.

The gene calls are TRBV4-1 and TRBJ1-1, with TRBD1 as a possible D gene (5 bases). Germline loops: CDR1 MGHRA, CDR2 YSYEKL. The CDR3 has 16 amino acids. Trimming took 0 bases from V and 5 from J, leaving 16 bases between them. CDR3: CASSQDPGTQATEAFF. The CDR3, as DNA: TGCGCCAGCAGCCAAGACCCAGGGACTCAAGCGACTGAAGCTTTCTTT.

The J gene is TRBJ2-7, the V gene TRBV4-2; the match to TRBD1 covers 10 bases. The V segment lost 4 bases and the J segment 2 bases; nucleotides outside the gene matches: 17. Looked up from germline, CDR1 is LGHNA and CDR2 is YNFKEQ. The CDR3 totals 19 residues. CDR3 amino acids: CASSPRGGQGTHFAYEQYF. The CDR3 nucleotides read TGTGCCAGCAGCCCGAGGGGGGGACAGGGGACGCACTTCGCCTACGAGCAGTACTTC.

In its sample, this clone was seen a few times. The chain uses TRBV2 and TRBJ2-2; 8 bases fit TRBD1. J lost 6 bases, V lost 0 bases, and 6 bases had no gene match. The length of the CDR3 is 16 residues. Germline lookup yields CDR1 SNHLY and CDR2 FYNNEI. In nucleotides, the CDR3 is TGTGCCAGCAGTGAAGCGCTCCTACAGGGGGCCGGGGAGCTGTTTTTT. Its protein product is CASSEALLQGAGELFF.

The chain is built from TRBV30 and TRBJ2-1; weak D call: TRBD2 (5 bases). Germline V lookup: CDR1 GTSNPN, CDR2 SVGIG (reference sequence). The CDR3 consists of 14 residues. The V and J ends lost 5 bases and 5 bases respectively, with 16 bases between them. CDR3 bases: TGTGCCTGGTTGAAGAGAGGGATCAACAATGAGCAGTTCTTC. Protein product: CAWLKRGINNEQFF.

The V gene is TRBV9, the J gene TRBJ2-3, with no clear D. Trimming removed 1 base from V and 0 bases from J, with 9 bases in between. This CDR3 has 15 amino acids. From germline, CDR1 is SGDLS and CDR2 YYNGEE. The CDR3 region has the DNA TGTGCCAGCAGCGTACAACAGATCAGCACAGATACGCAGTATTTT. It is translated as CASSVQQISTDTQYF.

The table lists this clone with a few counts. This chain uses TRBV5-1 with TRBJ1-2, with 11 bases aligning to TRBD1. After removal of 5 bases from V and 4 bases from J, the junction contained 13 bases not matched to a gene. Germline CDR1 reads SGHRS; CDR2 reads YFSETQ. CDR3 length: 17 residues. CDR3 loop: CASRSGGQGALGYGYTF. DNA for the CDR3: TGCGCCAGCAGATCGGGTGGACAGGGGGCATTAGGCTATGGCTACACCTTC.

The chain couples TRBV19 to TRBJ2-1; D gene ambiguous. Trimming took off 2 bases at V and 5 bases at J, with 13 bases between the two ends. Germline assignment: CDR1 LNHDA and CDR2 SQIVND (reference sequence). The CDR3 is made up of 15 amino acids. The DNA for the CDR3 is TGTGCCAGTAGTATAACCGCCTTCTATAACAATGAGCAGTTCTTC. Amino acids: CASSITAFYNNEQFF.

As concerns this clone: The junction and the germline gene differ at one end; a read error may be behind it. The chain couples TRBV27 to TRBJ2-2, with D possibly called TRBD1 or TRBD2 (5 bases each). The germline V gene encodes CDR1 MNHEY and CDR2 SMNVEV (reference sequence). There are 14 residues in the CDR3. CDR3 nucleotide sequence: TGTGCCAGCAGTCTATCAGGGAGAGGCGGGGAGCTGTTTTTT. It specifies CASSLSGRGGELFF.

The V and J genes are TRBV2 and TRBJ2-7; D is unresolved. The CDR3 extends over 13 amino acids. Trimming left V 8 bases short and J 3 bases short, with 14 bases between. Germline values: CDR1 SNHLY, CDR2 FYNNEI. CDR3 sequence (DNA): TGTGCCAGCCTGAGAGGAGACGACTACGAGCAGTACTTC. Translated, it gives CASLRGDDYEQYF. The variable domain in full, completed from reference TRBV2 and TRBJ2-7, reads EPEVTQTPSHQVTQMGQEVILRCVPISNHLYFYWYRQILGQKVEFLVSFYNNEISEKSEIFDDQFSVERPDGSNFTLKIRSTKLEDSAMYFCASLRGDDYEQYFGPGTRLTVT.

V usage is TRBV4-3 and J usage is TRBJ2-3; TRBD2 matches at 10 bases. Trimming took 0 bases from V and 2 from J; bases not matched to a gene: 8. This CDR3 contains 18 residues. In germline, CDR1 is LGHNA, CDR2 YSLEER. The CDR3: CASSQDFGTSDATDTQYF. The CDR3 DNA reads TGCGCCAGCAGCCAAGATTTTGGGACTAGCGACGCCACAGATACGCAGTATTTT.